This entry features one T cell receptor beta chain sequence. TCRdb's table, derived via immunoSEQ multiplex PCR, lists solely in-frame clones and lacks some. The sample lists around 170,000 clones, 80% to 90% occurring once. The sample comes from a study of blood T cell repertoires in COVID-19. Per germline, CDR1 MDHEN and CDR2 SYDVKM. The CDR3 has 17 amino acids. Trimming left V 5 bases short and J 1 base short, with 18 bases between. Sequencing was performed on peripheral blood. The chain combines TRBV28 with TRBJ1-5; D remains unclear. This receptor was obtained from a woman aged 65 to 85 with acute or convalescent COVID-19. In DNA form, the CDR3 reads TGTGCCAGCAGTCTAGGTTCGTTAGGTGGCAGCAATCAGCCCCAGCATTTT. Residues: CASSLGSLGGSNQPQHF.